The rows below give T cell receptor beta chains drawn from one sample of a study of post-analysis software for immune sequencing data. TCRdb re-analysed the PCR reads in MiXCR, keeping a single row per CDR3 protein. The sample lists 450,000 to 700,000 distinct CDR3 sequences; around 44% were seen once. Source material: blood. The receptors derive from a girl aged 5 to 17 with multiple sclerosis. CDR3s include the opening cysteine and the closing phenylalanine or tryptophan. A D gene is named only where the DNA matches it firmly. Size tells how often a clone was seen (once, few, many) or the class of an expanded clone, and some rows leave it out.

size	J	V	D	DNA	CDR3
NA	TRBJ2-7	TRBV6-5	TRBD1	TGTGCCAGCAGTTACTCCCCCCCGACAGGGGTTTTTTACGAGCAGTACTTC	CASSYSPPTGVFYEQYF
NA	TRBJ2-1	TRBV7-6	NA	TGTGCCAGCAGCGCGTGGGGCGGTGCGTACGAGCAGTTCTTC	CASSAWGGAYEQFF
once	TRBJ1-1	TRBV12-3/TRBV12-4	NA	TGTGCCAGCAGTTTATTGGAGAGTCCGGCTTTCTTT	CASSLLESPAFF
NA	TRBJ2-1	TRBV7-2	TRBD1	TGTGCCAGCAGCTCCCAGGACAGGTGGCCTAACTACAATGAGCAGTTCTTC	CASSSQDRWPNYNEQFF
NA	TRBJ1-2	TRBV29-1	NA	TGCAGCGCTGAACCAAGACAGCAAAGTAACTATGGCTACACCTTC	CSAEPRQQSNYGYTF
few	TRBJ1-1	TRBV5-1	NA	TGCGCCAGCAGTTCGGACGGCTACACTGAAGCTTTCTTT	CASSSDGYTEAFF
few	TRBJ1-2	TRBV6-1	NA	TGTGCCAGCAGTTCCACAGGGACCTATGGCTACACCTTC	CASSSTGTYGYTF
NA	TRBJ2-1	TRBV12-3/TRBV12-4	NA	TGTGCCAGCAGCTATGAGGGGTGGGAGGTTGACAATGAGCAGTTCTTC	CASSYEGWEVDNEQFF
few	TRBJ2-7	TRBV24-1	TRBD2	TGTGCCACTAGCGGGACCTCCTACGAGCAGTACTTC	CATSGTSYEQYF
NA	TRBJ2-1	TRBV7-2	TRBD2	TGTGCCAGCAGCTCAAGGACTAGCGGTCTCTCCTACAATGAGCAGTTCTTC	CASSSRTSGLSYNEQFF
NA	TRBJ2-7	TRBV11-2	NA	TGTGCCAGCAGCTTACAGGGTTACAATGAGCAGTACTTC	CASSLQGYNEQYF
NA	TRBJ1-1	TRBV12-3/TRBV12-4	NA	TGTGCCAGCAGTTTCCTAAGGGGGACTGAAGCTTTCTTT	CASSFLRGTEAFF
NA	TRBJ2-5	TRBV20-1	TRBD2	TGCAGTGCTAGTAGCGGGGGAGAGACCCAGTACTTC	CSASSGGETQYF
NA	TRBJ2-7	TRBV11-1	TRBD2	TGTGCCAGCAGCTTAGCCGGGGTACTAGCGGAAAACTACGAGCAGTACTTC	CASSLAGVLAENYEQYF
NA	TRBJ2-7	TRBV9	NA	TGTGCCAGCAGCGTACCACCAGCGGGCCAGGAGACTCAGTACTTC	CASSVPPAGQETQYF
few	TRBJ2-7	TRBV7-9	NA	TGTGCCAGCAGCTTAGTTGTGGAAGGATCCTACGAGCAGTACTTC	CASSLVVEGSYEQYF
NA	TRBJ1-2	TRBV12-3/TRBV12-4	NA	TGTGCCAGCAGTTTTGCCAGCTTCTATGGCTACACCTTC	CASSFASFYGYTF
few	TRBJ2-3	TRBV7-2	NA	TGTGCCAGCAGCCGGGACTTTTCTAGCACAGATACGCAGTATTTT	CASSRDFSSTDTQYF
NA	TRBJ1-2	TRBV20-1	NA	TGCAGTGCTAGAGATCAGGGAGACCCCTATGGCTACACCTTC	CSARDQGDPYGYTF
NA	TRBJ1-5	TRBV6-2/TRBV6-3	NA	TGTGCCAGTCGGACAGTACCTAATCAGCCCCAGCATTTT	CASRTVPNQPQHF
NA	TRBJ1-1	TRBV6-5	NA	TGTGCCAGCAGTCAGGGGCCGAGCAGGGGGAACACTGAAGCTTTCTTT	CASSQGPSRGNTEAFF
NA	TRBJ2-7	TRBV10-3	TRBD1	TGTGCCATCAAGGGACAGGGGGGATCCTACGAGCAGTACTTC	CAIKGQGGSYEQYF
NA	TRBJ2-1	TRBV6-6	NA	TGTGCCAGCAGTTACTCAAAAGGGAGGTCCTACAATGAGCAGTTCTTC	CASSYSKGRSYNEQFF
few	TRBJ2-5	TRBV10-3	NA	TGTGCCATCAGTGAGTCAAGTGTCTTCCAAGAGACCCAGTACTTC	CAISESSVFQETQYF
many	TRBJ1-1	TRBV7-8	NA	TGTGCCAGCAGGGCGGGATTCAACACTGAAGCTTTCTTT	CASRAGFNTEAFF
NA	TRBJ1-5	TRBV6-5	TRBD1	TGTGCCAGCAGTTTGACAGGGCCGGGCAATCAGCCCCAGCATTTT	CASSLTGPGNQPQHF
NA	TRBJ1-1	TRBV7-9	NA	TGTGCCAGCAGCCTCCCGGGGTCAGGGGCTCTGAACACTGAAGCTTTCTTT	CASSLPGSGALNTEAFF
NA	TRBJ2-1	TRBV5-5	TRBD2	TGTGCCAGCAGCGTGCTAGCGGGAGCGTCGGTCGGCTACAATGAGCAGTTCTTC	CASSVLAGASVGYNEQFF
NA	TRBJ2-7	TRBV10-3	TRBD2	TGTGCCATCAGTGGTGGTAGCGGGCCCCAGGTCTACGAGCAGTACTTC	CAISGGSGPQVYEQYF
NA	TRBJ2-1	TRBV2	NA	TGTGCCAGCACTCTCCTGATAGGGGAGACCCAGTTCTTC	CASTLLIGETQFF
NA	TRBJ1-2	TRBV5-1	NA	TGCACCAGCAGCTGGAGGCGGGGCGCTAGAGGCTACACCTTC	CTSSWRRGARGYTF
NA	TRBJ2-5	TRBV5-1	NA	TGCGCCAGCAGCTTGGGGGACCGGGGGACCCAGTACTTC	CASSLGDRGTQYF
few	TRBJ2-1	TRBV13	NA	TGTGCCAGCAGCTTCGGGGATAGCTCCTACAATGAGCAGTTCTTC	CASSFGDSSYNEQFF
NA	TRBJ2-1	TRBV11-2	TRBD1	TGTGCCAGCAGCTTTGGAACAGGGGTCAAAAATGAGCAGTTCTTC	CASSFGTGVKNEQFF
few	TRBJ1-4	TRBV29-1	NA	TGCAGCGTATTAACAGGGCTTAATGAAAAACTGTTTTTT	CSVLTGLNEKLFF
NA	TRBJ1-1	TRBV7-2	NA	TGTGCCAGCAGCTTATGGGAGGAGTACACTGAAGCTTTCTTT	CASSLWEEYTEAFF
NA	TRBJ2-4	TRBV5-1	TRBD1	TGCGCCAGCAGCTCCGGGACAGGGCATGATCAAAACATTCAGTACTTC	CASSSGTGHDQNIQYF
NA	TRBJ2-7	TRBV10-3	TRBD2	TGTGCCATCAGCCAGGGACTAGCGGCCGCCTACGAGCAGTACTTC	CAISQGLAAAYEQYF
few	TRBJ1-4	TRBV4-1	NA	TGCGCCAGCAGCCAAGAAGGAGGGGGGCTGGTTCTTGGTGAAAAACTGTTTTTT	CASSQEGGGLVLGEKLFF
NA	TRBJ2-5	TRBV7-8	NA	TGTGCCAGCAGCTTAGTCCAGACCCAGTACTTC	CASSLVQTQYF
NA	TRBJ1-4	TRBV5-1	NA	TGCGCCAGCAGCTTGATCGTGAATGAAAAACTGTTTTTT	CASSLIVNEKLFF
NA	TRBJ2-3	TRBV15	TRBD2	TGTGCCACCAGCAGAGATCGGGGCAGCGGGGGGACAGATACGCAGTATTTT	CATSRDRGSGGTDTQYF
NA	TRBJ1-2	TRBV10-3	TRBD1	TGTGCCATCAGGGGACAGGGGGCTCCTGGCTACACCTTC	CAIRGQGAPGYTF
few	TRBJ2-7	TRBV3-1	NA	TGTGCCAGCAGCCAAGGGGGTTCACACTACGAGCAGTACTTC	CASSQGGSHYEQYF
NA	TRBJ2-5	TRBV11-3	TRBD2	TGTGCCAGCAGCCTGGGACTAGATGAGACCCAGTACTTC	CASSLGLDETQYF
few	TRBJ2-5	TRBV20-1	NA	TGCAGTGCGGCGGGACCGTACCAAGAGACCCAGTACTTC	CSAAGPYQETQYF
NA	TRBJ2-1	TRBV7-8	NA	TGTGCCAGCAGCTTAGGTTGGGCGGGTTCCTACAATGAGCAGTTCTTC	CASSLGWAGSYNEQFF
NA	TRBJ2-7	TRBV29-1	NA	TGCAGCGTTGTGTGGGCGGGTAGCTACGAGCAGTACTTC	CSVVWAGSYEQYF
NA	TRBJ2-1	TRBV7-9	NA	TGTGCCAGCAGCTACGAGGTAGAGCAGTTCTTC	CASSYEVEQFF
NA	TRBJ2-7	TRBV20-1	TRBD2	TGCAGTGCTAGAGATCTAAGGACTAGCGGGTACGAGCAGTACTTC	CSARDLRTSGYEQYF
NA	TRBJ1-3	TRBV12-3/TRBV12-4	NA	TGTGCCAGCAGTATCTCTGGAAACACCATATATTTT	CASSISGNTIYF
NA	TRBJ2-1	TRBV11-3	TRBD2	TGTGCCAGCACCCCCAGATGGGAGGGTTACGGAAATGAGCAGTTCTTC	CASTPRWEGYGNEQFF
once	TRBJ2-3	TRBV12-3/TRBV12-4	TRBD2	TGTGCCAGCAGTAGCCAGCGGGAGGCCCGAACAGATGCGCAGTATTTT	CASSSQREARTDAQYF
few	TRBJ2-5	TRBV5-1	TRBD2	TGCGCCAGCAGGGAGCGGGGGGGCCTAAGCTTTAGAGAGACCCAGTACTTC	CASRERGGLSFRETQYF
few	TRBJ2-1	TRBV11-2	NA	TGTGCCAGCAGCTTAGTCGACCCAAAGACTCCAAATGAGCAGTTCTTC	CASSLVDPKTPNEQFF
NA	TRBJ2-3	TRBV20-1	TRBD1	TGCAGTGCTAGGTCGTTGACAGGGGAGTTTAGCACAGATACGCAGTATTTT	CSARSLTGEFSTDTQYF